These T cell receptor beta chains were read from a single sample in a study of shared clonotypes between healthy human individuals. The method was immunoSEQ multiplex PCR; TCRdb's version includes in-frame clones alone and lacks a portion of them. The table includes roughly 1 million clones, 75% to 80% detected once. The sample taken for sequencing was memory CD4+ T cells from PBMCs. These receptors came from a man between 18 and 29 years old in good health. Some clones in this sample may be carry-over from other donors' samples. Each CDR3 is given with its conserved first and last residue. A D gene is named only where the DNA matches it firmly. The size of a clone is reported for some rows only, either as once, few or many, or as a class for expanded clones.

J: TRBJ1-5
size: NA
V: TRBV6-1
D: TRBD1
length: 14
DNA: TGTGCCAGCATCGGGACAGGGGGCAATCAGCCCCAGCACTTT
CDR3: CASIGTGGNQPQHF

J: TRBJ2-7
size: NA
V: TRBV6-6
D: NA
length: 15
DNA: TGTGCCAGCAGTTACCCGGAGGGTTTGACCTACGAGCAGTACTTC
CDR3: CASSYPEGLTYEQYF

J: TRBJ2-7
size: once
V: TRBV15
D: TRBD1
length: 16
DNA: TGTGCCACCAGCAGAGTTAGTTTGGGACAGGGGGCCGAGCAGTACTTC
CDR3: CATSRVSLGQGAEQYF

J: TRBJ2-2
size: NA
V: TRBV5-1
D: TRBD2
length: 15
DNA: TGCGCCAGCAGCTCACTAGCGGGAGACACCGGGGAGCTGTTTTTT
CDR3: CASSSLAGDTGELFF

J: TRBJ2-7
size: few
V: TRBV18
D: NA
length: 13
DNA: TGTGCCAGCTCACCACCGGCGGGGCCCAACAAGTACTTC
CDR3: CASSPPAGPNKYF

J: TRBJ1-6
size: NA
V: TRBV18
D: NA
length: 13
DNA: TGTGCCAGCTCGCTCGACTATAATTCACCCCTCCACTTT
CDR3: CASSLDYNSPLHF

J: TRBJ2-7
size: NA
V: TRBV5-1
D: NA
length: 13
DNA: TGCGCCAGCAGCTTCGGCACTACCTACGAGCAGTACTTC
CDR3: CASSFGTTYEQYF

J: TRBJ1-5
size: NA
V: TRBV18
D: NA
length: 12
DNA: TGTGCCAGCTCACTCCTTTCCGGGCCCCAGCATTTT
CDR3: CASSLLSGPQHF

J: TRBJ1-5
size: NA
V: TRBV6-1
D: TRBD1
length: 13
DNA: TGTGCCATCAGGGACAGAAACAATCAGCCCCAGCATTTT
CDR3: CAIRDRNNQPQHF

J: TRBJ2-2
size: NA
V: TRBV7-3
D: NA
length: 15
DNA: TGTGCCAGCAGCTCTGGGGCGCCGAACACCGGGGAGCTGTTTTTT
CDR3: CASSSGAPNTGELFF

J: TRBJ2-2
size: NA
V: TRBV5-1
D: NA
length: 15
DNA: TGCGCCAGCAGCTCAGGGGACTCACACACCGGGGAGCTGTTTTTT
CDR3: CASSSGDSHTGELFF

J: TRBJ1-2
size: NA
V: TRBV6-1
D: NA
length: 14
DNA: TGTGCCAGCAGGGGACATTCCGGCGACTATGGCTACACCTTC
CDR3: CASRGHSGDYGYTF

J: TRBJ2-7
size: NA
V: TRBV27
D: TRBD1
length: 15
DNA: TGTGCCAGCATGGGACAGAACACACCAAATTACGAGCAGTACTTC
CDR3: CASMGQNTPNYEQYF

J: TRBJ2-3
size: NA
V: TRBV29-1
D: NA
length: 14
DNA: TGCAGCGTTGAAAATGGCAGACACACAGATACGCAGTATTTT
CDR3: CSVENGRHTDTQYF

J: TRBJ2-5
size: NA
V: TRBV18
D: NA
length: 12
DNA: TGTGCCAGCTCATCGGGGAAAGAGACCCAGTACTTC
CDR3: CASSSGKETQYF

J: TRBJ2-1
size: NA
V: TRBV2
D: TRBD1
length: 14
DNA: TGTGCCAGCAGTGGATGGGGACAGGGAGATGAGCAGTTCTTC
CDR3: CASSGWGQGDEQFF

J: TRBJ1-5
size: NA
V: TRBV11-2
D: NA
length: 15
DNA: TGTGCCAGCAGCTTAAAGGCAGCTAGCAATCAGCCCCAGCATTTT
CDR3: CASSLKAASNQPQHF

J: TRBJ1-1
size: NA
V: TRBV28
D: TRBD1
length: 14
DNA: TGTGCCAGCAGTGATCCGGGACAGGGGTCCCGGGCTTTCTTT
CDR3: CASSDPGQGSRAFF

J: TRBJ2-4
size: many
V: TRBV5-4
D: NA
length: 15
DNA: TGTGCCAGCAGCCCTCCTGGGAGAGCCAAAAACATTCAGTACTTC
CDR3: CASSPPGRAKNIQYF

J: TRBJ2-7
size: NA
V: TRBV7-2
D: TRBD2
length: 15
DNA: TGTGCCAGCAGGTACCTAGCGGGAGGGTTTTACGAGCAGTACTTC
CDR3: CASRYLAGGFYEQYF

J: TRBJ1-2
size: few
V: TRBV6-1
D: NA
length: 13
DNA: TGTGCCAGCAGTGTCTACCCCGAGGGGGGCTACACCTTC
CDR3: CASSVYPEGGYTF

J: TRBJ2-2
size: NA
V: TRBV9
D: TRBD1
length: 17
DNA: TGTGCCAGCAGCGCTTATTCCGGGACAGCGAACGCCGGGGAGCTGTTTTTT
CDR3: CASSAYSGTANAGELFF

J: TRBJ2-2
size: many
V: TRBV7-6
D: TRBD1
length: 14
DNA: TGTGCCAGCAGGTTTAGGGGGCTCACCGGGGAGCTGTTTTTT
CDR3: CASRFRGLTGELFF

J: TRBJ1-1
size: NA
V: TRBV15
D: NA
length: 15
DNA: TGTGCCACCAGCAGATCCGTACAGGTGGTCACTGAAGCTTTCTTT
CDR3: CATSRSVQVVTEAFF

J: TRBJ1-1
size: NA
V: TRBV5-6
D: NA
length: 16
DNA: TGTGCCAGCAGCCACCCGAGTGCGGGACCGAACACTGAAGCTTTCTTT
CDR3: CASSHPSAGPNTEAFF

J: TRBJ1-5
size: few
V: TRBV30
D: NA
length: 13
DNA: TGTGCCTGGAACGTAGGTGGGGATCAGCCCCAGCATTTT
CDR3: CAWNVGGDQPQHF

J: TRBJ1-4
size: NA
V: TRBV28
D: TRBD1
length: 16
DNA: TGTGCCAGCAGTTTTCTTTTCAGGGGGAGATATGAAAAACTGTTTTTT
CDR3: CASSFLFRGRYEKLFF

J: TRBJ1-5
size: NA
V: TRBV7-2
D: NA
length: 16
DNA: TGTGCCAGCAGTCGGAGGGGGGATGGTGGCCTTAAGCCCCAGCATTTT
CDR3: CASSRRGDGGLKPQHF

J: TRBJ2-1
size: NA
V: TRBV20-1
D: NA
length: 11
DNA: TGCAGTGCTAGTTTGGGGAATGAGCAGTTCTTC
CDR3: CSASLGNEQFF

J: TRBJ1-1
size: NA
V: TRBV6-1
D: NA
length: 15
DNA: TGTGCCAGCAGAGAGCAGGACCGGATGAACACTGAAGCTTTCTTT
CDR3: CASREQDRMNTEAFF

J: TRBJ1-2
size: NA
V: TRBV28
D: NA
length: 12
DNA: TGTGCCAGCAGTTTGTTCAGCCAGGGCTACACCTTC
CDR3: CASSLFSQGYTF

J: TRBJ2-2
size: NA
V: TRBV2
D: NA
length: 14
DNA: TGTGCCAGCACGGACAGTATGAACACCGGGGAGCTGTTTTTT
CDR3: CASTDSMNTGELFF

J: TRBJ2-7
size: NA
V: TRBV5-6
D: NA
length: 16
DNA: TGTGCCAGCAGCATATACAGGGTAGGGGCCTCCTACGAGCAGTACTTC
CDR3: CASSIYRVGASYEQYF

J: TRBJ2-7
size: NA
V: TRBV28
D: NA
length: 12
DNA: TGTGCCAGCAGTTTATTAGATCGCGAGCAGTACTTC
CDR3: CASSLLDREQYF

J: TRBJ2-2
size: NA
V: TRBV6-5
D: NA
length: 13
DNA: TGTGCCAGCAGTTACCTGCGCTCCGGGGAGCTGTTTTTT
CDR3: CASSYLRSGELFF

J: TRBJ1-1
size: NA
V: TRBV7-3
D: TRBD1
length: 12
DNA: TGTGCCAGCAGCGCCGGACAGGGTAAAGCTTTCTTT
CDR3: CASSAGQGKAFF

J: TRBJ1-5
size: NA
V: TRBV28
D: NA
length: 14
DNA: TGTGCCAGCAGGGCGGGGGGGGATAATCAGCCCCAGCATTTT
CDR3: CASRAGGDNQPQHF

J: TRBJ2-5
size: few
V: TRBV4-1
D: NA
length: 14
DNA: TGCGCCAGCAGCCAAAACTACCTGCAAGAGACCCAGTACTTC
CDR3: CASSQNYLQETQYF

J: TRBJ1-5
size: NA
V: TRBV6-1
D: TRBD1
length: 19
DNA: TGTGCCAGCAGTGGCGACAGGGCTCACTGGGAGGGTAGCAATCAGCCCCAGCATTTT
CDR3: CASSGDRAHWEGSNQPQHF

J: TRBJ2-1
size: NA
V: TRBV10-3
D: NA
length: 12
DNA: TGTGCCATCAGTTCCGGAGACAATGAGCAGTTCTTC
CDR3: CAISSGDNEQFF

J: TRBJ1-3
size: NA
V: TRBV4-2
D: NA
length: 17
DNA: TGTGCCAGCAGCCCCAACCCGGGACGGCACTCTGGAAACACCATATATTTT
CDR3: CASSPNPGRHSGNTIYF

J: TRBJ1-1
size: NA
V: TRBV29-1
D: TRBD1
length: 15
DNA: TGCAGCGTTGTGGCGACAGGGAGAATGAACACTGAAGCTTTCTTT
CDR3: CSVVATGRMNTEAFF

J: TRBJ1-2
size: NA
V: TRBV7-2
D: NA
length: 15
DNA: TGTGCCAGCAGCTTAAGCGGGGGGGTCGGGCCCGGCGACACCTTC
CDR3: CASSLSGGVGPGDTF

J: TRBJ1-1
size: once
V: TRBV11-2
D: NA
length: 13
DNA: TGTGCCAGTAGCCCGGGACTCTTCACTGAAGCTTTCTTT
CDR3: CASSPGLFTEAFF

J: TRBJ2-1
size: NA
V: TRBV5-1
D: TRBD1
length: 15
DNA: TGCGCCAGCAAGAGAGTGACAGGGGCCTACAATGAGCAGTTCTTC
CDR3: CASKRVTGAYNEQFF